Listed below are T cell receptor beta chains from one sample, sequenced in a study of T-cell reconstitution after alpha-beta-depleted transplantation in children. TCRdb reprocessed the PCR reads via MiXCR and lists one record per CDR3 protein. Counted here are around 580,000 distinct CDR3 sequences, 25% to 30% occurring once; the ten biggest clones make up under 45%. The sample consisted of PBMCs, taken before TCRalphabeta/CD19-depleted stem cell transplant. The origin of the receptors is a boy in the first two years of life with Wiskott-Aldrich syndrome, due to receive a stem cell transplant. Each CDR3 is given with its conserved first and last residue. Fields, in order: V gene, clone size, J gene, D gene, CDR3 protein, CDR3 DNA. A D gene is named only where the DNA matches it firmly. Clone size, where shown, is once, few, many, or a class for clones that have expanded.

>TRBV3-1|few|TRBJ2-6|-
CASSPMSGYSSGANVLTF
TGTGCCAGCAGCCCCATGTCAGGTTACAGCTCTGGGGCCAACGTCCTGACTTTC
>TRBV5-1|few|TRBJ2-7|-
CASSPRDPLVNEQYF
TGCGCCAGCAGCCCCCGGGACCCTCTTGTGAACGAGCAGTACTTC
>TRBV5-1|-|TRBJ2-5|-
CASSQGPRSEETQYF
TGCGCCAGCAGCCAAGGACCGAGGTCGGAGGAGACCCAGTACTTC
>TRBV10-3|-|TRBJ2-7|TRBD2
CAISGRLAGTYEQYF
TGTGCCATCAGTGGGCGACTAGCGGGGACTTACGAGCAGTACTTC
>TRBV6-5|few|TRBJ2-1|-
CASSYGGTADEQFF
TGTGCCAGCAGTTACGGGGGGACAGCGGATGAGCAGTTCTTC
>TRBV11-2|few|TRBJ1-1|-
CASSFAEAGTEAFF
TGTGCCAGCAGCTTCGCGGAGGCAGGCACTGAAGCTTTCTTT
>TRBV7-2|-|TRBJ2-3|-
CASSPKGVTQYF
TGTGCCAGCAGCCCAAAGGGGGTTACGCAGTATTTT
>TRBV6-6|few|TRBJ1-2|-
CASSYGQGGGYTF
TGTGCCAGCAGTTACGGGCAGGGCGGCGGCTACACCTTC
>TRBV7-9|few|TRBJ1-6|-
CASSLDARGSNSPLHF
TGTGCCAGCAGCTTAGATGCTAGGGGTTCCAATTCACCCCTCCACTTT
>TRBV5-1|few|TRBJ2-1|TRBD2
CASRTSGTSSNEQFF
TGCGCCAGCAGGACTAGCGGGACCTCATCCAATGAGCAGTTCTTC
>TRBV14|-|TRBJ2-7|-
CASSLFGRAPYEQYF
TGTGCCAGCAGCCTATTCGGACGGGCTCCCTACGAGCAGTACTTC
>TRBV28|few|TRBJ2-5|-
CASRGWEETQYF
TGTGCCAGCAGGGGGTGGGAGGAGACCCAGTACTTC
>TRBV20-1|few|TRBJ2-7|-
CSAKERPGYEQYF
TGCAGTGCTAAGGAGCGACCCGGCTACGAGCAGTACTTC
>TRBV6-1|few|TRBJ1-2|-
CASSPFGGRNGYTF
TGTGCCAGCAGTCCCTTTGGGGGAAGGAATGGCTACACCTTC
>TRBV7-3|-|TRBJ2-1|TRBD2
CASSLSGTSGEQFF
TGTGCCAGCAGCCTCTCCGGGACTAGCGGGGAGCAGTTCTTC
>TRBV5-1|few|TRBJ2-7|-
CASSLGGGLWNEQYF
TGCGCCAGCAGCTTGGGTGGAGGGCTGTGGAACGAGCAGTACTTC
>TRBV3-1|-|TRBJ1-1|-
CASSTSQSLTVMNTEAFF
TGTGCCAGCAGCACCTCACAAAGTCTTACTGTTATGAACACTGAAGCTTTCTTT
>TRBV7-9|-|TRBJ1-1|-
CASSPTGIRDTEAFF
TGTGCCAGCAGCCCTACCGGAATAAGGGACACTGAAGCTTTCTTT
>TRBV20-1|-|TRBJ2-3|-
CSARSISSPTDTQYF
TGCAGTGCTAGATCCATTAGTAGTCCCACAGATACGCAGTATTTT
>TRBV12-3/TRBV12-4|-|TRBJ2-7|-
CASSFLEYEQYF
TGTGCCAGCAGTTTTCTGGAGTACGAGCAGTACTTC
>TRBV15|-|TRBJ2-7|TRBD1
CATSRDRRTTIYEQYF
TGTGCCACCAGCAGGGACAGGAGGACGACGATCTACGAGCAGTACTTC
>TRBV12-3/TRBV12-4|few|TRBJ2-7|-
CASSFQDRPYEQYF
TGTGCCAGCAGTTTTCAGGACAGACCCTACGAGCAGTACTTC
>TRBV5-1|few|TRBJ2-7|-
CASSAGHRTLVGDEQYF
TGCGCCAGCAGCGCCGGGCACAGGACTCTTGTCGGGGACGAGCAGTACTTC
>TRBV20-1|-|TRBJ1-4|-
CSAELNEKLFF
TGCAGTGCTGAGCTTAATGAAAAACTGTTTTTT
>TRBV5-1|many|TRBJ2-3|-
CASSLGFLPDTQYF
TGCGCCAGCAGCTTGGGATTCCTACCAGATACGCAGTATTTT
>TRBV4-2|few|TRBJ2-3|TRBD2
CASSQVGLAFGTQYF
TGTGCCAGCAGCCAAGTCGGACTAGCGTTCGGGACGCAGTATTTT
>TRBV5-5|-|TRBJ2-7|TRBD1
CASSRGQAPEQYF
TGTGCCAGCAGCCGCGGACAGGCTCCCGAGCAGTACTTC
>TRBV7-2|-|TRBJ1-6|-
CASRSGILSPLHF
TGTGCCAGCAGATCAGGGATACTGTCACCCCTCCACTTT
>TRBV4-1|-|TRBJ2-1|-
CASSQTGVRTPSYNEQFF
TGCGCCAGCAGCCAAACGGGTGTTAGGACCCCGTCCTACAATGAGCAGTTCTTC
>TRBV28|few|TRBJ2-1|-
CASSPLAITYNEQFF
TGTGCCAGCAGTCCCTTAGCGATAACCTACAATGAGCAGTTCTTC
>TRBV7-2|few|TRBJ2-2|TRBD2
CASSRRVFSGRSGELFF
TGTGCCAGCAGCCGAAGGGTGTTTAGCGGGAGGTCCGGGGAGCTGTTTTTT
>TRBV20-1|-|TRBJ2-5|-
CSARDPKRRETQYF
TGCAGTGCTAGAGATCCGAAGCGACGGGAGACCCAGTACTTC
>TRBV5-8|few|TRBJ2-7|-
CGSTELGEQYF
TGTGGAAGCACGGAACTAGGGGAGCAGTACTTC
>TRBV2|few|TRBJ2-7|TRBD2
CARGLAVTYEQYF
TGTGCCAGGGGACTAGCGGTTACCTACGAGCAGTACTTC
>TRBV10-3|once|TRBJ2-1|TRBD2
CAISESTHPGLAGYNEQFF
TGTGCCATCAGTGAGTCGACTCATCCGGGACTAGCGGGGTACAATGAGCAGTTCTTC
>TRBV20-1|few|TRBJ1-1|-
CSARDPGTSNTEAFF
TGCAGTGCTAGAGATCCAGGGACATCGAACACTGAAGCTTTCTTT
>TRBV5-1|-|TRBJ2-5|-
CASSVGRSQETQYF
TGCGCCAGCAGCGTGGGACGGTCACAAGAGACCCAGTACTTC
>TRBV28|few|TRBJ2-7|-
CASSLEGTGFHEQYF
TGTGCCAGCAGTCTCGAGGGTACAGGGTTCCACGAGCAGTACTTC
>TRBV5-1|few|TRBJ1-2|-
CASSTSGIDGYTF
TGCGCCAGCTCCACGTCAGGGATTGATGGCTACACCTTC
>TRBV6-5|-|TRBJ2-3|TRBD2
CASSYAGREIGFTDTQYF
TGTGCCAGCAGTTACGCCGGGCGGGAGATTGGTTTCACAGATACGCAGTATTTT
>TRBV30|few|TRBJ2-1|-
CAWSPRSSYNEQFF
TGTGCCTGGAGTCCGCGTAGCTCCTACAATGAGCAGTTCTTC
>TRBV12-3/TRBV12-4|-|TRBJ2-5|-
CASSLRMGRGGETQYF
TGTGCCAGCAGTTTACGTATGGGCCGTGGCGGGGAGACCCAGTACTTC
>TRBV5-1|few|TRBJ1-2|-
CASSLGPQYGYTF
TGCGCCAGCAGCTTGGGCCCGCAATATGGCTACACCTTC
>TRBV5-1|-|TRBJ2-5|-
CASESGEGETQYF
TGCGCCAGCGAGTCAGGGGAGGGGGAGACCCAGTACTTC
>TRBV7-8|few|TRBJ2-1|TRBD1
CASSSGQGRYEQFF
TGTGCCAGCAGCTCGGGACAGGGTCGCTATGAGCAGTTCTTC
>TRBV5-1|few|TRBJ2-1|-
CASSLSQGFSYNEQFF
TGCGCCAGCAGCTTGTCCCAGGGGTTCTCCTACAATGAGCAGTTCTTC
>TRBV7-9|-|TRBJ2-2|TRBD1
CASSSTRQGWTGELFF
TGTGCCAGCAGCTCAACTCGACAGGGTTGGACCGGGGAGCTGTTTTTT
>TRBV10-3|-|TRBJ2-3|-
CAISGGRSTDTQYF
TGTGCCATCAGTGGAGGACGTAGCACAGATACGCAGTATTTT
>TRBV19|-|TRBJ2-3|-
CASSVNSDTQYF
TGTGCCAGTAGTGTGAATTCGGATACCCAGTATTTT
>TRBV19|few|TRBJ2-1|-
CASRKQGPDEQFF
TGTGCCAGTAGGAAACAGGGCCCGGATGAGCAGTTCTTC
>TRBV5-1|once|TRBJ1-2|TRBD1
CASSIRDSRGYTF
TGCGCCAGCAGCATAAGGGACAGCAGGGGCTACACCTTC
>TRBV5-5|-|TRBJ2-5|TRBD2
CASSFLAGPQETQYF
TGTGCCAGCAGCTTCCTAGCGGGACCCCAAGAGACCCAGTACTTC
>TRBV5-1|once|TRBJ1-3|-
CASSFGVGNTIYF
TGCGCCAGCAGCTTCGGGGTTGGAAACACCATATATTTT
>TRBV3-1|few|TRBJ1-1|-
CASSQGSGAEAFF
TGTGCCAGCAGCCAAGGGTCGGGGGCTGAAGCTTTCTTT